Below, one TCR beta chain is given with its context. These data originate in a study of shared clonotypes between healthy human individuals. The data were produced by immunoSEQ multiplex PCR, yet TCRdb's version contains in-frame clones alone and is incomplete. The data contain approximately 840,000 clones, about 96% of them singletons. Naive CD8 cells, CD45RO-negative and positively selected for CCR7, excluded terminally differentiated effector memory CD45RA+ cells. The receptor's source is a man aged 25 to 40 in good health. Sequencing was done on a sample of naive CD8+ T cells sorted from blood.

CDR3 loop: CVGTGNTEAFF. The CDR3 nucleotides read TGTGTAGGAACGGGGAACACTGAAGCTTTCTTT. The rearrangement links TRBV2 to TRBJ1-1; D gene uncertain. The CDR3 has 11 amino acids. CDR1 is SNHLY, CDR2 FYNNEI, per germline.